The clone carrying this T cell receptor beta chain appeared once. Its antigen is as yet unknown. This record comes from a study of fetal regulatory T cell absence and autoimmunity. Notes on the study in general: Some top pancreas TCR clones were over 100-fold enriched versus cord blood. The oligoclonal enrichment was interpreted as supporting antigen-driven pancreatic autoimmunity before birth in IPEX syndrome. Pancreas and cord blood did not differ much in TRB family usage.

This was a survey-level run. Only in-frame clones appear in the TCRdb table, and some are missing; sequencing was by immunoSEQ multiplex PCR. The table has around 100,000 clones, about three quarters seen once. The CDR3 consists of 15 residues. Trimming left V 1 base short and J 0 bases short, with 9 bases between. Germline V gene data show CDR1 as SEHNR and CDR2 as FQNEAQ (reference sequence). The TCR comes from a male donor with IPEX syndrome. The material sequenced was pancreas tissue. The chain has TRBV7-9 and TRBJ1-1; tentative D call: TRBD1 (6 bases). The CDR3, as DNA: TGTGCCAGCAGCTTAGGGGGGCAGGTGAACACTGAAGCTTTCTTT. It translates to CASSLGGQVNTEAFF.